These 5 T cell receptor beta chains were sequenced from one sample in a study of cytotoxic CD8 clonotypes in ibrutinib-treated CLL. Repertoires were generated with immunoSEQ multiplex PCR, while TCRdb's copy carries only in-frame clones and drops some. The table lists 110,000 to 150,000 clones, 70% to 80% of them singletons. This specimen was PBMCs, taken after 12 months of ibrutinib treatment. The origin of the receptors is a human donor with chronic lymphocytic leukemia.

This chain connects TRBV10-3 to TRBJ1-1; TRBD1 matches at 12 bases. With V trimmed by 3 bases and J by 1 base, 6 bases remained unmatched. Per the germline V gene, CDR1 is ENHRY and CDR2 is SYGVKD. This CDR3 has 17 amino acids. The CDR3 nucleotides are TGTGCCATCAGTGAAGGGACAGGGGGCGGGACGAACACTGAAGCTTTCTTT. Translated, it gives CAISEGTGGGTNTEAFF.

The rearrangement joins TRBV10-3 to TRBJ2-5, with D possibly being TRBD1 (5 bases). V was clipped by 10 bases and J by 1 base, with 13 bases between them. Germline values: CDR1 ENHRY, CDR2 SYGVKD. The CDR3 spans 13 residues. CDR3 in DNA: TGTGCCACTCGACAGACCCCCCAAGAGACCCAGTACTTC. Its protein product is CATRQTPQETQYF.

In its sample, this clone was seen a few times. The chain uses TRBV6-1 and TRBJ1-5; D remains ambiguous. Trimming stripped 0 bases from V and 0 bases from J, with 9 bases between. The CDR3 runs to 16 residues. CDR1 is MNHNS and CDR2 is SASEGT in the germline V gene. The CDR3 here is CASSEARGYSNQPQHF. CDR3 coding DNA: TGTGCCAGCAGTGAAGCGCGAGGATATAGCAATCAGCCCCAGCATTTT.

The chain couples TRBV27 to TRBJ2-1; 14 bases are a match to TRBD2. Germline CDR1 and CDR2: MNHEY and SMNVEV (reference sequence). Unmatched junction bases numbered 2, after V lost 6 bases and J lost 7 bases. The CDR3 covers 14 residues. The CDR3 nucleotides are TGTGCCAGCAGCCGGACTAGCGGGAGGAATGAGCAGTTCTTC. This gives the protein CASSRTSGRNEQFF.

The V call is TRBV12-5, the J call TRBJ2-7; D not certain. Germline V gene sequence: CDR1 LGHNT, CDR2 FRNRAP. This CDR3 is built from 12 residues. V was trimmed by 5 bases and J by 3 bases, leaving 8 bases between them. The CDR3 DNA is TGTGCTAGTGGTAGAAATAACTACGAGCAGTACTTC. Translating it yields CASGRNNYEQYF.